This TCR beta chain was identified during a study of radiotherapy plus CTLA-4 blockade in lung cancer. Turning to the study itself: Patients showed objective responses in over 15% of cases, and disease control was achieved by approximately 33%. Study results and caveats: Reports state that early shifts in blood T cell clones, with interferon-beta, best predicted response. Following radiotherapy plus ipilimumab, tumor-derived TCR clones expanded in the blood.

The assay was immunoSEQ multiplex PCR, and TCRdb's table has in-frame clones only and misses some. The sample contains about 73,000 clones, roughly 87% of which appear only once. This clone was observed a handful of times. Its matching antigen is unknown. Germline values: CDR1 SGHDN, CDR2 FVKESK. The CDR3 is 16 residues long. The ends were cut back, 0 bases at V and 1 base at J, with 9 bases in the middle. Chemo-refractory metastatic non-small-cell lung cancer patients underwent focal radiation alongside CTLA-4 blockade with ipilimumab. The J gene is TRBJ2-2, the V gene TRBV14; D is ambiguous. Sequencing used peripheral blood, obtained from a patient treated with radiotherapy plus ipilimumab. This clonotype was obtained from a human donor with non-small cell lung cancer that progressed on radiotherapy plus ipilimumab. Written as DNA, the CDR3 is TGTGCCAGCAGCCAAGATTCCAGCGTGAACACCGGGGAGCTGTTTTTT. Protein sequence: CASSQDSSVNTGELFF.